The T cell receptor (beta chain) described here comes from a study of identical twins. Points from the study as a whole: Fewer insertions marked abundant cord blood beta clonotypes; young adult naive trended weakly, memory not at all. Models came in too low on out-of-frame TCR alpha sharing in monozygotic twins.

V lost 2 bases and J 7 bases, leaving 14 bases between the germline ends. Germline assignment: CDR1 MNHEY and CDR2 SVGAGI. The CDR3 covers 15 residues. cDNA molecules carried unique molecular identifiers, and template switching added a universal primer site. TCRdb reprocessed the 5' RACE reads via MiXCR and lists one record per CDR3 protein. Of roughly 290,000 distinct CDR3 sequences listed, nearly 9.5% are singletons. This clonotype came up a few times. Its antigen is still unknown. This sample was also put to use in a study of yellow fever vaccine responses in identical twins. From that study: Reportedly, twins' vaccine T cell responses looked partly convergent and partly personalized.

This chain links TRBV6-5 with TRBJ2-2; tentative D call: TRBD1 (5 bases). Material: CD8+ T cells sorted from blood. The TCR originated in a woman aged 18 to 35 in good health. CDR3 coding DNA: TGTGCCAGCAGTTACCTGGAACAGGATAACGGGGAGCTGTTTTTT. This codes for CASSYLEQDNGELFF.